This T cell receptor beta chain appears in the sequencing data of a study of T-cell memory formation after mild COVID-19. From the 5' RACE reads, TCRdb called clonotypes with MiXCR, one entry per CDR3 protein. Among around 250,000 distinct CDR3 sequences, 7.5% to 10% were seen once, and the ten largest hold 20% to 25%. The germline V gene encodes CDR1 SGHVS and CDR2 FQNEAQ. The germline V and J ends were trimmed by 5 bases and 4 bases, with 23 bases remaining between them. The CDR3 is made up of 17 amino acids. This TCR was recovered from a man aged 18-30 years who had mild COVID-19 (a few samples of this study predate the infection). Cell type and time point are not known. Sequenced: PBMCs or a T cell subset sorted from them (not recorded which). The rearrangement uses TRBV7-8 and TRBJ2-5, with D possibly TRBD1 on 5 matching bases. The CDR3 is CASSGRAAGASLETQYF. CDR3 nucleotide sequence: TGTGCCAGCAGCGGAAGGGCCGCTGGGGCCTCCCTAGAGACCCAGTACTTC.